These 20 T cell receptor beta chains were all obtained from the same sample, sequenced in a study of Tregs in tolerant kidney transplant recipients. Sequencing used immunoSEQ multiplex PCR; TCRdb keeps in-frame clones, though not all of them. Found here are just under 20,000 clones, just over 65% of them singletons; the top ten hold around 3.5%. No cognate antigen is known for these TCRs. Sequencing input: Tregs from blood cultured with allogeneic cells. Receptors were obtained from a human donor in good health.

The chain uses TRBV5-6 and TRBJ1-1; 7 bases match TRBD1. This CDR3 contains 13 residues. Germline assignment: CDR1 SGHDT and CDR2 YYEEEE. With 5 bases clipped from V and 7 bases from J, the junction kept 8 bases outside the gene matches. The CDR3 sequence: CASSKTGVVEAFF. Written as DNA, the CDR3 is TGTGCCAGCAGTAAAACAGGGGTGGTTGAAGCTTTCTTT. Full variable domain (missing parts from reference TRBV5-6 and TRBJ1-1): DAGVTQSPTHLIKTRGQQVTLRCSPKSGHDTVSWYQQALGQGPQFIFQYYEEEERQRGNFPDRFSGHQFPNYSSELNVNALLLGDSALYLCASSKTGVVEAFFGQGTRLTVV.

The chain recombines TRBV10-3 with TRBJ1-3; tentatively, D is TRBD1 (6 bases). The CDR3 loop spans 17 amino acids. Germline CDR1 ENHRY, CDR2 SYGVKD. V lost 8 bases and J lost 0, with 20 bases in between. This chain's CDR3 is CAIGKGGQIRSGNTIYF. In DNA, the CDR3 is TGTGCCATCGGGAAGGGGGGGCAAATTCGCTCTGGAAACACCATATATTTT.

This clone was detected only a few times. The chain combines TRBV5-1 with TRBJ1-5; 7 nucleotides align to TRBD1. This CDR3 is built from 15 residues. Per germline, CDR1 SGHRS and CDR2 YFSETQ. V lost 2 bases and J lost 5; bases outside the gene matches: 7. The CDR3 DNA reads as TGCGCCAGCAGCTTATCCGGGACAGAATATCAGCCCCAGCATTTT. Translating gives CASSLSGTEYQPQHF.

The rearrangement joins TRBV11-2 to TRBJ2-7; D gene ambiguous. This CDR3 is 15 amino acids long. V gave up 5 bases and J gave up 2 bases, with 16 bases separating them. The germline CDR1 and CDR2 sequences are SGHAT and FQNNGV. In nucleotides, the CDR3 is TGTGCCAGCAGCCCCCGCGGCCACCTTACCTACGAGCAGTACTTC. This encodes CASSPRGHLTYEQYF.

The V call is TRBV5-1, the J call TRBJ2-1; D unresolved. CDR3 length: 16 amino acids. In germline, CDR1 is SGHRS, CDR2 YFSETQ. V shed 2 bases and J shed 2 bases, with 14 bases lying between them. In DNA form, the CDR3 reads TGCGCCAGCAGCTTTGACATAGCTGCAACCTACAATGAGCAGTTCTTC. It yields the protein CASSFDIAATYNEQFF.

For this clone: The same CDR3 is also encoded by other DNA sequences in this sample. The chain carries TRBV11-2 and TRBJ1-5, with D tentatively TRBD1 (5 bases). The germline CDR1 and CDR2 sequences are SGHAT and FQNNGV. The CDR3 runs 13 residues. V shed 2 bases and J shed 7 bases, with 9 bases lying between them. The CDR3 bases are TGTGCCAGCAGCTTACAGGGCGGACAGCCCCAGCATTTT. Translation gives CASSLQGGQPQHF. Drawing the rest from reference TRBV11-2 and TRBJ1-5, the complete variable domain is EAGVAQSPRYKIIEKRQSVAFWCNPISGHATLYWYQQILGQGPKLLIQFQNNGVVDDSQLPKDRFSAERLKGVDSTLKIQPAKLEDSAVYLCASSLQGGQPQHFGDGTRLSIL.

The chain has TRBV27 and TRBJ1-3, with a tentative D call TRBD1 (6 bases). With 6 bases removed from V and 4 bases from J, the gap between germline ends came to 10 bases. Germline assignment: CDR1 MNHEY and CDR2 SMNVEV (reference sequence). The CDR3 is made up of 13 amino acids. As DNA, the CDR3 is TGTGCCAGCAGAACAGGGAACGGAAACACCATATATTTT. Encoded protein: CASRTGNGNTIYF.

This clone was seen a handful of times. The rearrangement uses TRBV7-2 and TRBJ2-3, with 9 bases fitting TRBD2. The CDR3 is 14 residues long. Germline lookup yields CDR1 SGHTA and CDR2 FQGNSA. V lost 1 base and J lost 6; bases outside the gene matches: 2. For the CDR3, the DNA is TGTGCCAGCAGCTTAGGAGCGGGGGGCGATACGCAGTATTTT. Protein sequence: CASSLGAGGDTQYF.

Comment on this clone: At one end the junction does not follow the germline gene, possibly because of a read error. The CDR3 is CASSLGTSGSIDTQYF. CDR3 nucleotides: TGCGCCAGCAGCTTGGGGACTAGCGGGAGCATAGATACGCAGTATTTT. The chain has TRBV5-1 and TRBJ2-3; TRBD2 matches 13 bases. This CDR3 region has 16 residues. Germline V lookup: CDR1 SGHRS, CDR2 YFSETQ.

The chain carries TRBV30 and TRBJ2-5; D is undetermined. CDR1 and CDR2 (germline): GTSNPN, SVGIG (reference sequence). The CDR3 contains 13 residues. With 0 bases removed from V and 7 bases from J, the gap between germline ends came to 12 bases. CDR3 protein: CAWSVGVVRTQYF. The CDR3 DNA reads as TGTGCCTGGAGTGTAGGAGTTGTTCGGACCCAGTACTTC.

This clone has just a few counts. This chain joins TRBV25-1 and TRBJ2-7; 8 nucleotides align to TRBD1. The CDR3 length is 13 residues. Germline values: CDR1 MGHDK, CDR2 SYGVNS. The junction had 8 bases not matched to a gene; V was cut back by 7 bases and J by 6 bases. The CDR3: CASMETGEAEQYF. DNA of the CDR3: TGTGCCAGCATGGAGACAGGGGAGGCCGAGCAGTACTTC.

The chain joins TRBV18 to TRBJ1-1; D unclear. V shed 3 bases and J shed 0 bases, with 8 bases lying between them. CDR1 and CDR2 from the germline V gene are KGHSH and LQKENI. This CDR3 contains 14 residues. CDR3 amino acids: CASSPRALNTEAFF. DNA of the CDR3: TGTGCCAGCTCACCCCGGGCACTGAACACTGAAGCTTTCTTT.

In this sample, this clone turned up once. The chain has TRBV19 and TRBJ1-5; 10 bases are a match to TRBD1. V was pared by 8 bases and J by 10 bases, with 8 bases of the junction left unmatched. The CDR3 is 13 residues long. Germline CDR1 LNHDA, CDR2 SQIVND (reference sequence). The CDR3: CASGQGVRYPQHF. The CDR3 DNA reads TGTGCCAGTGGACAGGGGGTAAGGTACCCCCAGCATTTT.

The genes are TRBV18 and TRBJ1-1, with D uncertain. Germline V CDR1 and CDR2: KGHSH, LQKENI. Trimming took 3 bases from V and 1 from J, leaving 12 bases between them. The CDR3 covers 15 residues. The CDR3, as DNA: TGTGCCAGCTCACCCCTCGGACGGTCGAACACTGAAGCTTTCTTT. This gives the protein CASSPLGRSNTEAFF.

The chain recombines TRBV6-5 with TRBJ1-2; D is unclear. Germline CDR1 reads MNHEY; CDR2 reads SVGAGI. Trimming cost V 5 bases and J 3 bases, with 13 bases left between them. The CDR3 length is 14 residues. In nucleotides, the CDR3 is TGTGCCAGCAGTGTTTCGGCATCTTACTATGGCTACACCTTC. This translates into CASSVSASYYGYTF.

The V and J genes are TRBV27 and TRBJ2-2; no firm D call. Germline V gene sequence: CDR1 MNHEY, CDR2 SMNVEV (reference sequence). The V and J ends lost 5 bases and 4 bases respectively, with 5 bases between them. The CDR3 runs 12 residues. CDR3 sequence (DNA): TGTGCCAGCAGTACGCTCACCGGGGAGCTGTTTTTT. It encodes CASSTLTGELFF.

As DNA, the CDR3 is TGTGCCTGGAGTCCGGGACAGGGGATTCAAGAGACCCAGTACTTC. Its translation is CAWSPGQGIQETQYF. This chain connects TRBV30 to TRBJ2-5; TRBD1 matches at 10 bases. Germline lookup yields CDR1 GTSNPN and CDR2 SVGIG (reference sequence). V shed 2 bases and J 2 bases; nucleotides not matched to a gene: 5. This CDR3 has 15 residues.

This clone appeared a single time. Other DNA variants within this sample encode the same CDR3. V gene TRBV6-6 combines with J gene TRBJ2-2, with a tentative D call TRBD2 (6 bases). The CDR3 extends over 15 amino acids. Germline V gene sequence: CDR1 MNHNY, CDR2 SVGAGI (reference sequence). Trimming left V 2 bases short and J 5 bases short, with 12 bases between. The CDR3 nucleotides are TGTGCCAGCAGTTACGGTCGGGGGAGGACCGGGGAGCTGTTTTTT. Its translation: CASSYGRGRTGELFF.

The J gene is TRBJ2-5, the V gene TRBV6-6, with 10 bases identical to TRBD1. V lost 6 bases to trimming and J lost 2 bases; unmatched junction nucleotides: 6. The CDR3 is 15 residues long. Germline V gene sequence: CDR1 MNHNY, CDR2 SVGAGI (reference sequence). CDR3 region: CASSPLDRGQETQYF. The CDR3 DNA sequence: TGTGCCAGCAGCCCTCTGGACAGGGGGCAAGAGACCCAGTACTTC.

This sequence joins TRBV27 and TRBJ1-1; D remains unclear. Germline values: CDR1 MNHEY, CDR2 SMNVEV (reference sequence). This CDR3 is 11 amino acids long. Trimming pared 10 bases from V and 5 bases from J, leaving 11 bases between. CDR3 coding DNA: TGTGCCACCAGGAGGAATACTGAAGCTTTCTTT. This codes for CATRRNTEAFF.